A selection of T cell receptor beta chains follows, all from one sample in a study of Ad26.COV2.S vaccination and SARS-CoV-2 variants. Here immunoSEQ multiplex PCR was the method, and the copy in TCRdb shows in-frame clones only, minus some. In the table there are about 430,000 clones, 90% of which are singletons. Sequencing was performed on peripheral blood, taken in a trial of Ad26.COV2.S vaccine versus placebo. All receptors derive from a person aged 18-65 years who received the Ad26.COV2.S COVID-19 vaccine or a placebo. CDR3s include the opening cysteine and the closing phenylalanine or tryptophan. D genes are given only for firm matches. Rows may omit the clone size; those that give it use once, few, many or a size class.

V	J	D	size	CDR3	DNA
TRBV10-3	TRBJ2-3	-	-	CAISESGIGGDTDTQYF	TGTGCCATCAGTGAGTCAGGTATCGGGGGAGATACAGATACGCAGTATTTT
TRBV5-4	TRBJ1-4	-	once	CASSLEGLNEKLFF	TGTGCCAGCAGCTTGGAAGGGCTAAATGAAAAACTGTTTTTT
TRBV7-2	TRBJ1-5	-	-	CASSLSGAVNQPQHF	TGTGCCAGCAGCTTATCAGGGGCAGTGAATCAGCCCCAGCATTTT
TRBV7-2	TRBJ2-7	-	-	CASSFKAEGARNEQYF	TGTGCCAGCAGCTTTAAGGCGGAGGGGGCGCGCAACGAGCAGTACTTC
TRBV2	TRBJ2-3	TRBD2	-	CASSELSGRADTQYF	TGTGCCAGCAGTGAGCTTAGCGGGAGGGCAGATACGCAGTATTTT
TRBV6-5	TRBJ1-1	-	-	CASTPWGDSTEAFF	TGTGCCAGCACCCCCTGGGGGGACTCCACTGAAGCTTTCTTT
TRBV10-3	TRBJ2-1	-	-	CAISESRHEQFF	TGTGCCATCAGTGAGTCGAGACATGAGCAGTTCTTC
TRBV2	TRBJ1-2	TRBD1	-	CASSDHRTSQGDLAF	TGTGCCAGCAGTGATCACCGAACCTCTCAGGGGGATTTGGCCTTC
TRBV7-8	TRBJ2-1	TRBD1	-	CASSTRQGTLSNEQFF	TGTGCCAGCAGCACACGACAGGGAACTTTGTCGAATGAGCAGTTCTTC
TRBV4-1	TRBJ1-4	-	-	CASSQDKVGTATNEKLFF	TGCGCCAGCAGCCAAGATAAAGTAGGGACGGCAACTAATGAAAAACTGTTTTTT
TRBV2	TRBJ2-3	-	once	CASSSGRDTQYF	TGTGCCAGCAGTTCTGGCAGAGATACGCAGTATTTT
TRBV28	TRBJ2-3	TRBD2	-	CASSVAGNTDTQYF	TGTGCCAGCAGTGTAGCGGGGAACACAGATACGCAGTATTTT
TRBV29-1	TRBJ1-2	TRBD1	-	CSVHGTGYGYTF	TGCAGCGTACACGGGACAGGGTATGGCTACACCTTC
TRBV5-1	TRBJ1-4	TRBD1	-	CASTTLGPEGRGNEKLFF	TGCGCCAGCACCACCTTGGGTCCAGAAGGCAGGGGGAATGAAAAACTGTTTTTT
TRBV30	TRBJ2-3	-	-	CAWSRDGPLDTQYF	TGTGCCTGGAGCCGGGACGGGCCGTTGGATACGCAGTATTTT